The present T cell receptor (beta chain) was sequenced within a study of T-cell reconstitution after alpha-beta-depleted transplantation in children. As to this clonotype: The antigen is undetermined.

Study-wide results and caveats: Newly produced T cells mostly provided counts and TCRbeta diversity after one year, as hyperexpanded clones declined. Reportedly, only several hundred clones from non-depleted graft cells drove alpha-beta T-cell counts at about two months. Recipient T cells and thymic progenitors that survived were the source of the high TCRbeta diversity seen at day 60 in some patients.

This CDR3 contains 15 residues. Trimming removed 5 bases from V and 4 bases from J; junction bases left unmatched: 12. Germline values: CDR1 DFQATT, CDR2 SNEGSKA (reference sequence). TCRbeta library preparation incorporated unique molecular identifiers. TCRdb redid the calling of the PCR reads with MiXCR, one entry per CDR3 protein. This table holds 98,000 or so distinct CDR3 sequences, almost 6.5% found once. The chain links TRBV20-1 to TRBJ2-3, with 7 bases that match TRBD1. The specimen comprised PBMCs, mostly from graft donor cells, sampled 360 days after TCRalphabeta/CD19-depleted stem cell transplant. This receptor was obtained from a male patient between 2 and 10 years old who had a stem cell transplant for acute lymphoblastic leukemia, so the T cells may come from the graft donor. CDR3 sequence: CSALTGSPLADTQYF. CDR3 DNA sequence: TGCAGTGCTTTGACAGGGTCCCCCTTGGCAGATACGCAGTATTTT.